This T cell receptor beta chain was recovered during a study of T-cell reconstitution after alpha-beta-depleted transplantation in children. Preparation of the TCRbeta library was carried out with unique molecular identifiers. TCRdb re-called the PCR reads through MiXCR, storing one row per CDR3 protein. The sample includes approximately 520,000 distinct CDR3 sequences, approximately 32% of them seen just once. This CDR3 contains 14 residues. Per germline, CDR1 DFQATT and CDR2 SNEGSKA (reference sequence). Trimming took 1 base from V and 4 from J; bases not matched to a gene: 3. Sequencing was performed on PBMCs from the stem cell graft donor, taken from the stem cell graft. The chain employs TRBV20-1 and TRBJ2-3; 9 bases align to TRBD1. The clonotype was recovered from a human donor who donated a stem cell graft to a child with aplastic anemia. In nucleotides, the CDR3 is TGCAGTGCTAGAGTAGGGACAGGGCCAGATACGCAGTATTTT. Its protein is CSARVGTGPDTQYF.